The source of this T cell receptor (beta chain) is a study of T cell responses to AZD1222 COVID-19 vaccine. About the study: Doses given second, at about 4 or about 12 weeks, were pooled. Overall study findings and caveats: Donors, mostly white British, included more females; clonal diversity was possibly underestimated. Spike was spanned by vaccine-associated CD4 TCRs, which were dominant at 160-218 and 743-854.

Comment on this clone: Its antigen is unknown.

Clones were sequenced by immunoSEQ multiplex PCR, and TCRdb holds only the in-frame ones, with some missing. The table has 90,000 to 150,000 clones, around 90% seen once. The V end lost 6 bases, the J end lost 5 bases, and 13 bases lay between the germline ends. Germline CDR1 is MNHEY and CDR2 is SVGAGI. The CDR3 contains 13 residues. The J gene is TRBJ1-1, the V gene TRBV6-5; D is ambiguous. Sequenced here: peripheral blood, sampled on day 0 of AZD1222 vaccination. This clonotype was obtained from an adult in good health. The CDR3 is CASRNEGITEAFF. The CDR3 bases are TGTGCCAGCAGGAATGAGGGAATAACTGAAGCTTTCTTT.